Listed below are T cell receptor beta chains from one sample, sequenced in a study of cytotoxic CD8 clonotypes in ibrutinib-treated CLL. Some clones are missing from TCRdb's copy, which holds only in-frame ones; the method was immunoSEQ multiplex PCR. The top ten clones hold around 5.9% of a sample with hundreds of thousands of clones, 70% of them seen once. Sequenced material: PBMCs, taken after 12 months of ibrutinib treatment. These receptors were obtained from a human donor with chronic lymphocytic leukemia. Both conserved end residues are part of each CDR3. The D gene is left open where the match is weak. A row's size may be missing; if present it is once, few, many or a size class.

D	size	V	J	CDR3	DNA
TRBD1	.	TRBV7-9	TRBJ2-3	CASSFYRGATDTQYF	TGTGCCAGCAGCTTCTACAGGGGCGCTACAGATACGCAGTATTTT
TRBD2	.	TRBV7-3	TRBJ2-1	CASSPTSGVLLEQFF	TGTGCCAGCAGCCCGACTAGCGGGGTACTACTTGAGCAGTTCTTC
.	.	TRBV30	TRBJ1-1	CAWSHDTRGTEAFF	TGTGCCTGGAGCCACGACACCCGGGGCACTGAAGCTTTCTTT
.	.	TRBV30	TRBJ2-3	CAWSATNNVGDTQYF	TGTGCCTGGAGCGCGACCAATAATGTTGGGGATACGCAGTATTTT
.	.	TRBV27	TRBJ2-7	CASSPMEGVSEQYF	TGTGCCAGCAGCCCGATGGAGGGGGTTAGCGAGCAGTACTTC
.	.	TRBV6-6	TRBJ1-5	CASSSTSQPQHF	TGTGCCAGCAGTAGCACGAGTCAGCCCCAGCATTTT
TRBD1	.	TRBV9	TRBJ2-7	CASSRDRVRYEQYF	TGTGCCAGCAGCCGCGACAGGGTGAGATACGAGCAGTACTTC
TRBD1	.	TRBV6-5	TRBJ2-2	CASKGQASNTGELFF	TGTGCCAGCAAGGGACAGGCATCGAACACCGGGGAGCTGTTTTTT
.	.	TRBV6-1	TRBJ1-2	CASSEKGHYHGYTF	TGTGCCAGCAGTGAAAAGGGACACTACCATGGCTACACCTTC
.	.	TRBV27	TRBJ1-5	CASSLIGARSQPQHF	TGTGCCAGCAGTTTGATCGGGGCCCGCAGCCAGCCCCAGCATTTT
TRBD1	.	TRBV2	TRBJ2-1	CASRTPIDGQGVDEQFF	TGTGCCAGCAGGACTCCTATAGACGGACAGGGCGTAGATGAGCAGTTCTTC
TRBD2	.	TRBV19	TRBJ2-3	CASSPRTSGGGGSTDTQYF	TGTGCCAGTAGTCCCCGGACTAGCGGGGGTGGTGGGAGCACAGATACGCAGTATTTT
.	.	TRBV30	TRBJ1-1	CAWSEHRVEAFF	TGTGCCTGGAGCGAACACAGGGTTGAAGCTTTCTTT
TRBD2	.	TRBV27	TRBJ2-7	CASRTGGVYEQYF	TGTGCCAGCAGGACGGGGGGGGTCTACGAGCAGTACTTC
.	.	TRBV6-1	TRBJ2-5	CASSRSVGGETQYF	TGTGCCAGCAGTCGGTCGGTAGGAGGGGAGACCCAGTACTTC
.	few	TRBV6-5	TRBJ1-6	CASSRVNRDSPLHF	TGTGCCAGCAGCCGGGTTAACAGGGATTCACCCCTCCACTTT
.	.	TRBV6-5	TRBJ1-1	CASSTTLPNTEAFF	TGTGCCAGCAGTACAACTCTTCCGAACACTGAAGCTTTCTTT
.	.	TRBV4-3	TRBJ2-7	CASSQVRFGAYEQYF	TGCGCCAGCAGCCAAGTAAGGTTCGGCGCCTACGAGCAGTACTTC
.	.	TRBV27	TRBJ2-1	CASSLASYNEQFF	TGTGCCAGCAGTTTAGCCTCCTACAATGAGCAGTTCTTC
.	few	TRBV12-5	TRBJ1-1	CASGAGTANTEAFF	TGTGCTAGTGGAGCCGGGACTGCGAACACTGAAGCTTTCTTT
.	.	TRBV2	TRBJ2-6	CAGAGTGANVLTF	TGTGCTGGGGCGGGGACTGGGGCCAACGTCCTGACTTTC
.	.	TRBV6-6	TRBJ1-4	CASSYRGLANEKLFF	TGTGCCAGCAGTTATCGGGGGTTAGCTAATGAAAAACTGTTTTTT
.	few	TRBV19	TRBJ2-3	CASSSPRDFRTDTQYF	TGTGCCAGTAGTTCTCCCCGGGACTTCCGCACAGATACGCAGTATTTT
TRBD2	.	TRBV4-2	TRBJ2-7	CASSQDETSGAYEQYF	TGTGCCAGCAGCCAAGATGAAACTAGCGGGGCCTACGAGCAGTACTTC
TRBD2	.	TRBV5-4	TRBJ2-1	CASSFSGGGHEQFF	TGTGCCAGCAGCTTTAGCGGGGGGGGGCACGAGCAGTTCTTC
.	.	TRBV18	TRBJ2-7	CASPPGAGYEQYF	TGTGCCAGCCCGCCGGGGGCAGGCTACGAGCAGTACTTC
TRBD2	.	TRBV4-3	TRBJ2-4	CASSQRPAAGGGTKNIQYF	TGCGCCAGCAGCCAACGGCCCGCGGCGGGAGGGGGGACCAAAAACATTCAGTACTTC
.	.	TRBV7-9	TRBJ1-6	CASAGANSPLHF	TGTGCTTCGGCCGGTGCTAATTCACCCCTCCACTTT
.	.	TRBV27	TRBJ1-2	CASSPRRGNHGYTF	TGTGCCAGCAGCCCTCGACGTGGTAACCATGGCTACACCTTC
.	.	TRBV28	TRBJ2-7	CASSLLRGAAGSYEQYF	TGTGCCAGCAGTTTATTACGTGGTGCGGCAGGGAGCTACGAGCAGTACTTC
.	.	TRBV30	TRBJ2-5	CAWSAQETQYF	TGTGCCTGGAGTGCTCAAGAGACCCAGTACTTC
.	.	TRBV6-5	TRBJ2-1	CASSFITGGTYNEQFF	TGTGCCAGCAGTTTTATTACTGGGGGAACGTACAATGAGCAGTTCTTC